The 15 T cell receptor beta chains listed next were all sequenced from one sample in a study of T cells in Graves' hyperthyroidism and ophthalmopathy. There were TCR beta CDR3 regions amplified from RNA transcripts. TCR CDR3 underwent first-round RT-PCR with the HTBI primer set. TCRdb called the multiplex PCR reads again in MiXCR, with one record for every CDR3 protein. The sample has 600,000 to 700,000 distinct CDR3 sequences, approximately 14% seen once; the top ten hold around 4%. Source material: blood. These receptors all come from a woman in her 40s with Graves' ophthalmopathy.

This clonotype was picked up a small number of times. The rearrangement links TRBV7-2 to TRBJ2-5, with D perhaps given as TRBD1 or TRBD2 (5 bases each). This CDR3 region has 15 residues. V shed 2 bases and J shed 3 bases, with 13 bases lying between them. Germline values: CDR1 SGHTA, CDR2 FQGNSA. The CDR3 region is CASSLSGRGEETQYF. The CDR3 coding sequence is TGTGCCAGCAGCTTAAGTGGTAGGGGAGAAGAGACCCAGTACTTC.

The chain's CDR3 is CASSYSIRVKNIQYF. Here the CDR3 DNA reads TGTGCCAGCAGTTACTCGATTCGGGTCAAAAACATTCAGTACTTC. The chain carries TRBV6-5 and TRBJ2-4, with D hard to call. Germline V gives CDR1 MNHEY, CDR2 SVGAGI. This CDR3 is built from 15 residues. Trimming pared 0 bases from V and 3 bases from J, leaving 9 bases between.

This clonotype was detected only a few times. V usage is TRBV5-1 and J usage is TRBJ2-7, with D maybe TRBD2 (6 bases). CDR3 length: 14 residues. With 5 bases removed from V and 7 bases from J, the gap between germline ends came to 19 bases. From germline, CDR1 is SGHRS and CDR2 YFSETQ. CDR3 sequence (DNA): TGCGCCAGCAGTGGGACTTCACCTTTGATGGAGCAGTACTTC. Amino acids: CASSGTSPLMEQYF.

In its sample, this clonotype was seen a few times. This chain joins TRBV19 and TRBJ2-1, with D possibly TRBD1 on 6 matching bases. Germline CDR1 reads LNHDA; CDR2 reads SQIVND (reference sequence). CDR3 length equals 14 residues. V gave up 9 bases and J gave up 1 base, with 13 bases separating them. Here the CDR3 reads CASDPGHSYNEQFF. The CDR3 DNA is TGTGCCAGCGACCCGGGACATTCCTACAATGAGCAGTTCTTC.

This clonotype was found many times. The gene calls are TRBV27 and TRBJ2-6; 8 bases match TRBD2. The length of the CDR3 is 18 residues. Losses at the gene ends were 6 bases for V and 2 bases for J; bases not matched to a gene: 12. Germline V lookup: CDR1 MNHEY, CDR2 SMNVEV (reference sequence). CDR3: CASRRNGAGVAGANVLTF. CDR3 DNA: TGTGCCAGCAGGAGAAATGGAGCGGGAGTGGCTGGGGCCAACGTCCTGACTTTC.

This clonotype was seen many times. The J gene is TRBJ2-7, the V gene TRBV27; no firm D call. CDR3 length: 13 amino acids. Germline V gene data show CDR1 as MNHEY and CDR2 as SMNVEV (reference sequence). V lost 0 bases to trimming and J lost 4 bases, with 7 bases between them. CDR3 DNA sequence: TGTGCCAGCAGTTTATCGCCCCAGTACGAGCAGTACTTC. Protein product: CASSLSPQYEQYF.

This clonotype was counted at least ten times. The chain uses TRBV2 and TRBJ1-2; TRBD1 agrees at 8 bases. The CDR3 loop spans 13 amino acids. V trimming: 7 bases; J trimming: 6 bases; junction bases outside the gene matches: 7. Germline CDR1 is SNHLY and CDR2 is FYNNEI. CDR3 in DNA: TGTGCCAGCAAAGGACAGGGAACCCATGGCTACACCTTC. As protein: CASKGQGTHGYTF. Combining the CDR3 with reference TRBV2 and TRBJ1-2 gives the whole variable domain EPEVTQTPSHQVTQMGQEVILRCVPISNHLYFYWYRQILGQKVEFLVSFYNNEISEKSEIFDDQFSVERPDGSNFTLKIRSTKLEDSAMYFCASKGQGTHGYTFGSGTRLTVV.

This clonotype was seen many times. V is TRBV9 and J is TRBJ2-7; 7 bases match TRBD1. J gave up 3 bases and V 4 bases, and 10 bases lay outside the gene matches. Germline V gene data show CDR1 as SGDLS and CDR2 as YYNGEE. The CDR3 has 15 amino acids. The CDR3 DNA is TGTGCCAGCAGCCCGTTCGTAGGGGGCGTCTACGAGCAGTACTTC. The encoded protein is CASSPFVGGVYEQYF.

This clonotype was counted a few times. The chain combines TRBV28 with TRBJ1-5, with TRBD1 identical over 9 bases. V dropped 6 bases and J dropped 4; count of bases not matched to a gene: 7. CDR3 length equals 15 residues. Germline assignment: CDR1 MDHEN and CDR2 SYDVKM. CDR3 nucleotides: TGTGCCAGCAGGAGCCCGGGACAGGGTAATCAGCCCCAGCATTTT. Translation gives CASRSPGQGNQPQHF.

This clonotype was detected only a few times. The V and J genes are TRBV6-1 and TRBJ2-1; D tentatively fits TRBD1 or TRBD2 (5 bases each). V lost 8 bases and J lost 0, with 11 bases in between. The CDR3 is 14 amino acids. The germline V gene has CDR1 MNHNS and CDR2 SASEGT. The CDR3: CASGGGGSYNEQFF. The CDR3 DNA reads TGTGCCAGCGGGGGTGGGGGCTCCTACAATGAGCAGTTCTTC.

This clonotype was counted ten times or more. As DNA, the CDR3 is TGTGCCAGCAACTCCCCCACAACAGGGATCAGGACTGAAGCTTTCTTT. It encodes CASNSPTTGIRTEAFF. V usage is TRBV28 and J usage is TRBJ1-1, with D possibly being TRBD1 (6 bases). V was cut by 7 bases and J by 5 bases, with 23 bases left in between. This CDR3 region has 16 residues. CDR1 and CDR2 from the germline V gene are MDHEN and SYDVKM.

This clonotype was counted at least ten times. The chain uses TRBV6-2 or TRBV6-3 and TRBJ1-2, with D uncertain. V shed 6 bases and J shed 1 base, with 21 bases lying between them. The CDR3 spans 17 residues. The V gene's germline CDR1 is MNHEY and CDR2 SVGEGT. CDR3 coding DNA: TGTGCCAGCAGGAGCCAGGTGGAAGGCGTTGTTAACTATGGCTACACCTTC. It specifies CASRSQVEGVVNYGYTF.

Ten or more counts support this clonotype. The chain couples TRBV7-9 to TRBJ1-1; a weak D match, TRBD1 (5 bases). Germline assignment: CDR1 SEHNR and CDR2 FQNEAQ (reference sequence). Trimming cost V 5 bases and J 0 bases, with 13 bases left between them. The CDR3 consists of 15 residues. The CDR3 is CASSRTGAMNTEAFF. The CDR3 nucleotides are TGTGCCAGCAGCAGAACAGGAGCCATGAACACTGAAGCTTTCTTT.

This clonotype was recorded at least ten times. This chain links TRBV20-1 with TRBJ2-7; D remains ambiguous. The V end lost 3 bases, the J end lost 2 bases, and 5 bases lay between the germline ends. CDR3 length: 11 amino acids. Germline CDR1 DFQATT, CDR2 SNEGSKA (reference sequence). The CDR3 region has the DNA TGCAGTGCTAGGGTGACCTACGAGCAGTACTTC. Amino acid sequence: CSARVTYEQYF.

This clonotype has ten or more counts. The V call is TRBV12-3 or TRBV12-4, the J call TRBJ2-7, with 10 bases lining up with TRBD1. The CDR3 covers 14 residues. Trimming took 6 bases from V and 3 from J; bases not matched to a gene: 5. The CDR3 DNA reads as TGTGCCAGCAGGCCGGGACAGGGGTTCTACGAGCAGTACTTC. Protein product: CASRPGQGFYEQYF.